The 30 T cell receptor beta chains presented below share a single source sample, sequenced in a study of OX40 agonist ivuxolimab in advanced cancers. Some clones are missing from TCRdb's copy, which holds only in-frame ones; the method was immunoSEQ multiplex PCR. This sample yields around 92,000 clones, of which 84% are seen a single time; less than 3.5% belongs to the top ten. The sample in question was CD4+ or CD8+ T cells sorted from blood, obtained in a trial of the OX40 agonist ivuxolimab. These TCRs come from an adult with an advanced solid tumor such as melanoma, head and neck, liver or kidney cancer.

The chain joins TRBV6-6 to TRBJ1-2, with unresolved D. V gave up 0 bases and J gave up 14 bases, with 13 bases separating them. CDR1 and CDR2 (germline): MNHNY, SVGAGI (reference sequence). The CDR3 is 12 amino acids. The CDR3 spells CASSYSITPKTF. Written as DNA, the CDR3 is TGTGCCAGCAGTTACTCGATTACGCCGAAGACCTTC.

The CDR3: CAISLGQGGPGANVLTF. Here the CDR3 DNA reads TGTGCCATCAGTTTGGGACAGGGGGGCCCTGGGGCCAACGTCCTGACTTTC. The chain uses TRBV10-3 and TRBJ2-6, with 11 bases that match TRBD1. There are 17 residues in the CDR3. Trimming at V came to 5 bases and at J to 2 bases, leaving 5 bases not matched to a gene. Germline V CDR1 and CDR2: ENHRY, SYGVKD.

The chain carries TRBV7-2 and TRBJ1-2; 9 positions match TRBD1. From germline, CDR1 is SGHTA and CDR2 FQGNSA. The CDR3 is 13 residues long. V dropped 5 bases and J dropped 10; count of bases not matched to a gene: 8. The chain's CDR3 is CASSPGQGFLYTF. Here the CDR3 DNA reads TGTGCCAGCAGCCCTGGACAGGGGTTTCTCTACACCTTC.

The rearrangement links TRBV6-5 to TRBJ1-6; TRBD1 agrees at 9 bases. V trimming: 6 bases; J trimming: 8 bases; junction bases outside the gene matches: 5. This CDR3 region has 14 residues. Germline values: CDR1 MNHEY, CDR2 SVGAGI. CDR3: CASRDTGGHSPLHF. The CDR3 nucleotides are TGTGCCAGCAGGGACACAGGGGGCCATTCACCCCTCCACTTT.

CDR3 in DNA: TGTGCCAGCAGCCTCGACGGGGCCTCCTACGAGCAGTACTTC. Its protein is CASSLDGASYEQYF. The chain is built from TRBV11-2 and TRBJ2-7, with D perhaps TRBD1 or TRBD2 (5 bases each). CDR3 length equals 14 residues. Germline lookup yields CDR1 SGHAT and CDR2 FQNNGV. Trimming shortened V by 5 bases and J by 0 bases, and 11 bases separated the two germline ends.

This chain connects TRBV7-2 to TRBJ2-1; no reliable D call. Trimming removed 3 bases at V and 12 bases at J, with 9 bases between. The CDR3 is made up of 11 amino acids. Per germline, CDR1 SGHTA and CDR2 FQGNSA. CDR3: CASSFQLTQFF. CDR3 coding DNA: TGTGCCAGCAGCTTCCAACTCACGCAGTTCTTC.

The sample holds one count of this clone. The CDR3 here is CASSIAASGNTIYF. The CDR3 region has the DNA TGTGCCAGTAGTATAGCAGCCTCTGGAAACACCATATATTTT. The V gene is TRBV19, the J gene TRBJ1-3; D is unclear. This CDR3 contains 14 residues. Germline assignment: CDR1 LNHDA and CDR2 SQIVND (reference sequence). V was cut by 1 base and J by 0 bases, with 4 bases left in between.

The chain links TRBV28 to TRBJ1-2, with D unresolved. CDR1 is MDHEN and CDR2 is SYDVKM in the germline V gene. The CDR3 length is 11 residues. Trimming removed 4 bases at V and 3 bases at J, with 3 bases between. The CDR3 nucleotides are TGTGCCAGCAGTTCCGACTATGGCTACACCTTC. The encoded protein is CASSSDYGYTF.

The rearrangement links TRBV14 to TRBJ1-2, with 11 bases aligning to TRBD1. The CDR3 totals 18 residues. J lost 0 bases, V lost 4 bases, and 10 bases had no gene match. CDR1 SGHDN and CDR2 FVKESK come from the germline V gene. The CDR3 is CASSPPRGTGGANYGYTF. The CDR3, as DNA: TGTGCCAGCAGCCCACCGCGGGGGACAGGGGGAGCTAACTATGGCTACACCTTC.

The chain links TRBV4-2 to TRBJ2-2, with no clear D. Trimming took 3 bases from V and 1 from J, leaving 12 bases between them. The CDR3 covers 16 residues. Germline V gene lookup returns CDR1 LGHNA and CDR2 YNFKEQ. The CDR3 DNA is TGTGCCAGCAGCCACCTCGGCCTTGGGAACACCGGGGAGCTGTTTTTT. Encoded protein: CASSHLGLGNTGELFF.

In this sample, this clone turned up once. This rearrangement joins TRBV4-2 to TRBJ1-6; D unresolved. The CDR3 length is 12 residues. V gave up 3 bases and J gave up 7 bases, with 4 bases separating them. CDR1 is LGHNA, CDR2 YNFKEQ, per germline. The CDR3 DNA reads TGTGCCAGCAGCCATGAAAATTCACCCCTCCACTTT. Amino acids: CASSHENSPLHF.

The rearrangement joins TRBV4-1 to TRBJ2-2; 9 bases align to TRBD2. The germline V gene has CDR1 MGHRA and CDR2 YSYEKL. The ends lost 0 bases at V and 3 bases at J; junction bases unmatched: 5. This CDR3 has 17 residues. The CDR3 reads CASSQEAAGGDTGELFF. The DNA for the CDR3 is TGCGCCAGCAGCCAAGAGGCGGCGGGGGGGGACACCGGGGAGCTGTTTTTT.

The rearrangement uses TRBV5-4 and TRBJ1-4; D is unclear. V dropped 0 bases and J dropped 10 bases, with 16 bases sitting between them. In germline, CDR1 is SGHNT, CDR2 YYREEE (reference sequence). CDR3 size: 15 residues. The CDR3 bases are TGTGCCAGCAGCTTGGAGGGCGGTCCACCCGGAAAACTGTTTTTT. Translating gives CASSLEGGPPGKLFF.

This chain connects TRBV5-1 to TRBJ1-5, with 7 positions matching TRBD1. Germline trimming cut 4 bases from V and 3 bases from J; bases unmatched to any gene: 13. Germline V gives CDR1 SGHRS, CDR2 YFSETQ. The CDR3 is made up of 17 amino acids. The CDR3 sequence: CASSHRQGLGFNQPQHF. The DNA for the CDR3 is TGCGCCAGCAGCCATAGACAGGGCTTGGGGTTCAATCAGCCCCAGCATTTT.

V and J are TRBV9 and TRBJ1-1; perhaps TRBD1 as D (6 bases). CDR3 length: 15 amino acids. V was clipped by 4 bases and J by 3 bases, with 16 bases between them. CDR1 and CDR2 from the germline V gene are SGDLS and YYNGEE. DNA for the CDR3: TGTGCCAGCAGCCCCCCGGGGGCCGTGGACACTGAAGCTTTCTTT. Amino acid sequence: CASSPPGAVDTEAFF.

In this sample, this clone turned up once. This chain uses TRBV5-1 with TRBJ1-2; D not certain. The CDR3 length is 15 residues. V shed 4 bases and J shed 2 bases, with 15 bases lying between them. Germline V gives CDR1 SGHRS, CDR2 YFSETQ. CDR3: CASSPTSGRNYGYTF. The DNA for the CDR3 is TGCGCCAGCAGCCCGACCTCCGGGAGAAACTATGGCTACACCTTC.

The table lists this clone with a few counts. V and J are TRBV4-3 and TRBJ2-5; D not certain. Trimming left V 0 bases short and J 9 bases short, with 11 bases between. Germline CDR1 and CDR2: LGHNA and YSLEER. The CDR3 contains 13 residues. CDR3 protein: CASSQESWDAQYF. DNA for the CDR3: TGCGCCAGCAGCCAAGAGTCATGGGATGCCCAGTACTTC.

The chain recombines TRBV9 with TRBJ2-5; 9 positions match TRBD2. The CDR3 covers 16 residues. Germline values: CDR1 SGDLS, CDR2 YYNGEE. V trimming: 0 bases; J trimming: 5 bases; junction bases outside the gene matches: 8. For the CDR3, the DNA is TGTGCCAGCAGCGTAGGGGGTCGCGGGGGGGCCGAGACCCAGTACTTC. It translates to CASSVGGRGGAETQYF.

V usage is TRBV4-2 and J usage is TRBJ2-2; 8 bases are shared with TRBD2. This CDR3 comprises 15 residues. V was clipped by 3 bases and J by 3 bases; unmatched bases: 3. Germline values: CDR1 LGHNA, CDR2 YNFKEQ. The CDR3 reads CASSHGAGDTGELFF. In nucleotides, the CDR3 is TGTGCCAGCAGCCACGGAGCGGGGGACACCGGGGAGCTGTTTTTT.

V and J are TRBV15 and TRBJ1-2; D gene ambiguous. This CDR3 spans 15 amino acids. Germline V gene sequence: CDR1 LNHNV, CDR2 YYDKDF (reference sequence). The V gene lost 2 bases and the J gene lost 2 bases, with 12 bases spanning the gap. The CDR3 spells CATSRFPGGNYGYTF. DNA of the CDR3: TGTGCCACCAGCAGATTCCCAGGTGGAAACTATGGCTACACCTTC.

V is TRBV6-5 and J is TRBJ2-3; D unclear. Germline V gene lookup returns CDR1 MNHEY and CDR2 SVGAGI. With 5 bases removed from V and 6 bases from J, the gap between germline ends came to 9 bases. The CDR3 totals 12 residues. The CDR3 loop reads CASSPTRDTQYF. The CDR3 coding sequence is TGTGCCAGCAGTCCGACTCGTGATACGCAGTATTTT.

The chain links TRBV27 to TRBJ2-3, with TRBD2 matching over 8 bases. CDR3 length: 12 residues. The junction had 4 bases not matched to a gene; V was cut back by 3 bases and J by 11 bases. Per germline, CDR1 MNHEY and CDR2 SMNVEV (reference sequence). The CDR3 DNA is TGTGCCAGCAGTTTTAGCGGGGTGAGGCAGTATTTT. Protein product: CASSFSGVRQYF.

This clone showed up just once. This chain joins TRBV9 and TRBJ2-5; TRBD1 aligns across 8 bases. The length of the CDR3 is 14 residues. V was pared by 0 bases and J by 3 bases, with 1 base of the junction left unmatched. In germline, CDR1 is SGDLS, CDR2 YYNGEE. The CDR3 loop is CASSVGQGKETQYF. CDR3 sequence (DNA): TGTGCCAGCAGCGTAGGACAGGGGAAAGAGACCCAGTACTTC.

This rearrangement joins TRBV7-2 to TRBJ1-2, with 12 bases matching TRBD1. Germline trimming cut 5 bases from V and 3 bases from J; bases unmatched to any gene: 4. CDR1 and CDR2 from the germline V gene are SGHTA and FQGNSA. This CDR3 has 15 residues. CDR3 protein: CASSQGTGGYYGYTF. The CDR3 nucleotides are TGTGCCAGCAGCCAGGGGACAGGGGGCTACTATGGCTACACCTTC.

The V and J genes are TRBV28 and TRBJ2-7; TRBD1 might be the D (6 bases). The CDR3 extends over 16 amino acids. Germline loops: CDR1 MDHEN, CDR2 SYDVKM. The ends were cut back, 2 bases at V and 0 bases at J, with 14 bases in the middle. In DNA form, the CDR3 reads TGTGCCAGCAGTTTAGATGGGGGCGTCAGCTCCTACGAGCAGTACTTC. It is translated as CASSLDGGVSSYEQYF.

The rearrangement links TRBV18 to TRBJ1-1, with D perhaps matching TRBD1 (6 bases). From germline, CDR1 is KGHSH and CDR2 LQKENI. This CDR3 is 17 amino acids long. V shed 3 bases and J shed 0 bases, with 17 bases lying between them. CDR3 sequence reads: CASSPSGGNGMNTEAFF. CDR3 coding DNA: TGTGCCAGCTCACCGAGCGGGGGCAATGGGATGAACACTGAAGCTTTCTTT.

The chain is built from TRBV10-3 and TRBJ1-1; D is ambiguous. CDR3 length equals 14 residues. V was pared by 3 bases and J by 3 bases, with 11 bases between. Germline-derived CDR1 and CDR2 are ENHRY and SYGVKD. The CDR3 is CAISDRGSDTEAFF. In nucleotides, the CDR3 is TGTGCCATCAGTGACCGAGGGTCTGACACTGAAGCTTTCTTT.

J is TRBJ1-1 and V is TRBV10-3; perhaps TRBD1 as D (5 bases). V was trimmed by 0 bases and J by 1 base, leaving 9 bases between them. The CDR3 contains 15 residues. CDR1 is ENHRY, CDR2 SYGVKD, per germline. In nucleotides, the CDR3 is TGTGCCATCAGTGAGTCGACAGTGAGGAACACTGAAGCTTTCTTT. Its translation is CAISESTVRNTEAFF.

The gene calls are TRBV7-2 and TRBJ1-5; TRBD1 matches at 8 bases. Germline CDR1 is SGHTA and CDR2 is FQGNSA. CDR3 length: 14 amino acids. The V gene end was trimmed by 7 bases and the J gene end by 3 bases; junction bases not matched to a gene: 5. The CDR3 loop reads CASKPTGDNQPQHF. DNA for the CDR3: TGTGCCAGCAAGCCGACAGGGGACAATCAGCCCCAGCATTTT.

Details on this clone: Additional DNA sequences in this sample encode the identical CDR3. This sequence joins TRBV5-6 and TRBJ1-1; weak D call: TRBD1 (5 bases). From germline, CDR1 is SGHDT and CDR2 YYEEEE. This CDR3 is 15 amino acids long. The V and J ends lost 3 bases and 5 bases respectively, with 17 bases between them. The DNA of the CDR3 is TGTGCCAGCAGCTCGGGGCAGATTCTAGGGACTGAAGCTTTCTTT. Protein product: CASSSGQILGTEAFF.